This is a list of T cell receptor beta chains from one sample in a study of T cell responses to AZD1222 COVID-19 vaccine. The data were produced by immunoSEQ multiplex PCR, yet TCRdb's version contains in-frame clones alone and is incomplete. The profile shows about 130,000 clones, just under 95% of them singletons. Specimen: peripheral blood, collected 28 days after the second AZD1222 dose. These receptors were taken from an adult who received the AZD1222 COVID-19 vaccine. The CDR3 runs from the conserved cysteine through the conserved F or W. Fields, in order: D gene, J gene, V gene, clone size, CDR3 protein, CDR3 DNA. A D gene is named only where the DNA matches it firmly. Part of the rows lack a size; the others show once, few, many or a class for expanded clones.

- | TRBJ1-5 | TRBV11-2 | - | CASSFTVGDSPQHF | TGTGCCAGCAGCTTTACAGTTGGGGATTCGCCCCAGCATTTT
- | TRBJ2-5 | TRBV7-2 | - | CASSERTQYF | TGTGCCAGCAGCGAGCGAACCCAGTACTTC
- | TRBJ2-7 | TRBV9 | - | CASSVDFSYEQYF | TGTGCCAGCAGCGTGGACTTCTCCTACGAGCAGTACTTC
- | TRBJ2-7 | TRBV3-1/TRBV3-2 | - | CASSQALGRNEQYF | TGTGCCAGCAGCCAAGCTTTAGGCCGGAACGAGCAGTACTTC
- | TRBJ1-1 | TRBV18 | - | CASSPGEGQEAFF | TGTGCCAGCTCACCAGGTGAGGGGCAAGAAGCTTTCTTT
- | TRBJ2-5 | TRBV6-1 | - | CASSDPGGGETQYF | TGTGCCAGCAGTGACCCGGGGGGCGGTGAGACCCAGTACTTC
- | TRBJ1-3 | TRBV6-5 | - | CASSSVLGNTIYF | TGTGCCAGCAGTTCCGTCCTCGGAAACACCATATATTTT
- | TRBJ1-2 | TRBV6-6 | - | CASSRDRNSNYGYTF | TGTGCCAGCAGCCGCGACAGAAACTCTAACTATGGCTACACCTTC
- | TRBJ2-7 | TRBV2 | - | CASIGGDSYEQYF | TGTGCCAGCATTGGCGGGGACTCCTACGAGCAGTACTTC
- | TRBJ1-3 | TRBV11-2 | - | CASSRDYSGNTIYF | TGTGCCAGCAGCCGAGATTACTCTGGAAACACCATATATTTT
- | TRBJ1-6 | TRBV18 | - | CASSPPLGRGVSPLHF | TGTGCCAGCTCACCACCCCTTGGCAGGGGAGTCTCACCCCTCCACTTT
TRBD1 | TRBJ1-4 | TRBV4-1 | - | CASSLPQGARGEKLFF | TGCGCCAGCAGCTTACCACAGGGGGCGCGGGGTGAAAAACTGTTTTTT
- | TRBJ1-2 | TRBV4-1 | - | CASSQDWDGGANGYTF | TGCGCCAGCAGCCAAGATTGGGACGGGGGCGCGAATGGCTACACCTTC
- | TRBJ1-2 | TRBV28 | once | CASSSTGSGGYTF | TGTGCCAGCAGCTCTACAGGTTCCGGGGGCTACACCTTC
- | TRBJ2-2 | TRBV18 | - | CASSPPSSGNTGELFF | TGTGCCAGCTCACCACCGTCGTCAGGGAACACCGGGGAGCTGTTTTTT
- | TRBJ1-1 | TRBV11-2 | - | CASSNRGFTEAFF | TGTGCCAGCAGTAACCGAGGGTTCACTGAAGCTTTCTTT
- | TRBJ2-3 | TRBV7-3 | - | CASSPQTFPDSDTQYF | TGTGCCAGCAGCCCCCAGACATTCCCTGACTCCGATACGCAGTATTTT
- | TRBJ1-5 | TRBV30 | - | CAWSVKINQPQHF | TGTGCCTGGAGTGTAAAGATCAATCAGCCCCAGCATTTT
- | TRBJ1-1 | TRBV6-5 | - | CASSYSWVNTEAFF | TGTGCCAGCAGTTACTCCTGGGTGAACACTGAAGCTTTCTTT
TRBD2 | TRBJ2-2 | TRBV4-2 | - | CASSQGRTSGGSSGELFF | TGTGCCAGCAGCCAAGGTCGAACTAGCGGGGGATCGTCCGGGGAGCTGTTTTTT
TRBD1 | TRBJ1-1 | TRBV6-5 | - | CASSYSGTANTEAFF | TGTGCCAGCAGCTACTCCGGGACAGCTAACACTGAAGCTTTCTTT
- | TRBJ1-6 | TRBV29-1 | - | CSVRDQLESPLHF | TGCAGCGTTCGAGACCAACTGGAATCACCCCTCCACTTT
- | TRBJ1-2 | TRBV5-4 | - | CASSLIPRTDLNYGYTF | TGTGCCAGCAGCTTAATTCCCCGGACGGACCTTAACTATGGCTACACCTTC
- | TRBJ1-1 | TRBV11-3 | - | CASSLRLFTEAFF | TGTGCCAGCAGCCTAAGATTGTTTACTGAAGCTTTCTTT
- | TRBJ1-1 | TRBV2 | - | CASSESYQLNTEAFF | TGTGCCAGCAGTGAAAGCTACCAGCTGAACACTGAAGCTTTCTTT
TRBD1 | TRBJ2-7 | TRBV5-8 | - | CASSLYLTGTGTYEQYF | TGTGCCAGCAGCCTTTACCTCACCGGGACAGGCACCTACGAGCAGTACTTC
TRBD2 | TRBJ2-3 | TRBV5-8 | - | CASSHRTSGISTDTQYF | TGTGCCAGCAGCCACCGGACTAGCGGGATTAGCACAGATACGCAGTATTTT
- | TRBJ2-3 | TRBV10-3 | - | CAISGWGSRDTQYF | TGTGCCATCAGTGGTTGGGGTTCTCGGGATACGCAGTATTTT
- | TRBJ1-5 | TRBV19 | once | CASHMGNQPQHF | TGTGCCAGTCACATGGGCAATCAGCCCCAGCATTTT
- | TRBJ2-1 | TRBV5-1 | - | CASSPTASASYNEQFF | TGCGCCAGCAGCCCTACCGCTAGCGCCTCCTACAATGAGCAGTTCTTC
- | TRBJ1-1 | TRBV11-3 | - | CASSPIIRGTEAFF | TGTGCCAGCAGCCCGATAATACGAGGGACTGAAGCTTTCTTT
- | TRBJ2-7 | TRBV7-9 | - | CASSLTRDGIYEQYF | TGTGCCAGCAGCCTAACCCGGGACGGGATCTACGAGCAGTACTTC
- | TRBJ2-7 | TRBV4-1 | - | CASSRSGRIPYEQYF | TGCGCCAGCAGCAGGTCGGGTAGGATACCCTACGAGCAGTACTTC
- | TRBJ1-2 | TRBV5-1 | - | CASSPELNRVGGYGYTF | TGCGCCAGCAGCCCGGAGTTGAACAGGGTAGGAGGCTATGGCTACACCTTC
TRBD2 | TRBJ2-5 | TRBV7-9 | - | CASSLEGLAGGPQQETQYF | TGTGCCAGCAGCTTAGAAGGACTAGCGGGGGGGCCCCAACAAGAGACCCAGTACTTC
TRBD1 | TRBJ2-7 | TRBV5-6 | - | CAGGTGGYEQYF | TGTGCCGGCGGGACAGGGGGCTACGAGCAGTACTTC